This TCR beta chain came from a study of shared clonotypes between healthy human individuals (dated by TCRdb to 2018 to 2020). About the full investigation: Two women and a few men aged 18 to 49 years were included in the cohort. To increase sequencing depth and limit assay-specific biases, different laboratories used diverse techniques to prepare libraries and sequence TCR repertoires. For each donor, CD4 naive and CD4 memory were each run on three plates, CD8 naive on two plates, and CD8 memory on one plate. To estimate repertoire size and how much clonotypes are shared between individuals, the study performed deep sequencing of blood TCR repertoires from five healthy adults. Leukapheresis yielded between about 0.94 and 8.9 billion PBMCs per donor.

The investigation overall reported the following: Incomplete sequencing was indicated by rarefaction of sorted-subset datasets, despite the large sequencing depth. Higher generation probabilities were observed for clonotypes shared by all four sorted-subset donors than for non-shared clonotypes. Sharing across a few donors was observed for about 4.8% of naive CD4, under 4% of naive CD8, 2% to 2.5% of memory CD4, and roughly 0.4% of memory CD8 clonotypes. Only blood was sampled, and tissue TCR repertoires likely differ from those in blood. Pairwise subsampling indicated that sequencing depth was expected to affect the degree of clonotype sharing among donors. Naive subsets generally had larger estimated clonotype richness than memory subsets did. The small number of donors limited the genetic and exposure-history diversity represented.

V trim: 1 base; J trim: 2 bases; unmatched bases: 2. The germline V gene encodes CDR1 LGHNA and CDR2 YNFKEQ. The CDR3 has 15 amino acids, counting the end cysteine and phenylalanine. Only the CDR3 DNA stays, 45 bases, in frame from base 1. With respect to this clone: Its antigen is currently not known. The input lacks base qualities; no much larger clone sits a single base away.

Using the deep immunoSEQ assay, TCR CDR3 regions were amplified from genomic DNA by multiplex PCR. Extracted genomic DNA from each cell subset was distributed evenly across all wells of several immunoSEQ 96-well plates, and each plate was treated as a replicate. Each replicate PCR for sorted subsets received around 200 ng genomic DNA, equal to roughly 29,000 T cell genomes. Purified libraries were quantified with a Qubit 3.0 fluorometer, sized on a Bioanalyzer 2100, and re-quantified with the KAPA Library Quantification kit. Each immunoSEQ 96-well plate was sequenced on its own single-read 150-cycle Illumina NextSeq 550 flow cell. In the paper's pipeline: Because the immunoSEQ output included only junctional sequences and no quality scores, the filtering could not be the same as the filtering used for full-length reads. To assign V/J genes and CDR3, sequences were annotated against IMGT germline references using PyIR, a Python wrapper for IgBLAST v1.9. Reads were filtered out if the reads had weak V/J assignments (E-value above 1e-6), no CDR3, stop codons, out-of-frame junctions, or ambiguous translated residues. V3J clonotypes were defined by identical inferred V gene, J gene, and CDR3 amino acid sequence. To compute the percentage overlap between repertoires, the number of shared unique clonotypes was divided by the size of the smaller repertoire. Three approaches were used to assess repertoire richness: RTK rarefaction, the Chao1 estimator, and Recon v2.1 estimates of unobserved clonotypes. For all TCRbeta clonotypes obtained by the gDNA method from a few donors, generation probabilities were computed with OLGA. TCRdb stores this immuneACCESS table with in-frame sequences only. Part of the clones is absent; in the studies checked, under half of the shortfall reflects unresolved V genes, and no reason is known for the rest. V, J and clone size are taken as reported in that table, and D and trimming were inferred from the DNA itself. The sample yields around 550,000 clones; around 96% were counted once. The ten largest clones capture over 0.1% of the sample.

For the CD8 naive samples, CD45RO-negative cells were positively selected for CCR7, yielding a CD45RA+CCR7+ population from which TemRA cells were excluded. The donors were healthy, HIV-negative adults with no recently reported acute infections or vaccinations. Every donor was a Caucasian adult living in Nashville, Tennessee, USA. Blood was obtained by leukapheresis, after which PBMCs were separated by Ficoll-Histopaque density gradient centrifugation and cryopreserved in liquid nitrogen vapor phase. Analytical flow cytometry was used to check the purity and quantity of every magnetically sorted T cell population. Genomic DNA was isolated from each sorted fraction and quantified by UV absorbance on a Nanodrop 2000c.

The sequence joins TRBV4-2 to TRBJ2-7, and 10 bases in between align with TRBD1. The sample taken for sequencing was naive CD8+ T cells sorted from blood. The cell subset or site label on this specimen signifies: CD45RA+CCR7+. The TCR originated in a woman aged 25 to 39 in good health. Here the CDR3 is given as CASSQGTGGTYEQYF. The DNA is TGTGCCAGCAGCCAAGGGACAGGGGGTACCTACGAGCAGTACTTC.